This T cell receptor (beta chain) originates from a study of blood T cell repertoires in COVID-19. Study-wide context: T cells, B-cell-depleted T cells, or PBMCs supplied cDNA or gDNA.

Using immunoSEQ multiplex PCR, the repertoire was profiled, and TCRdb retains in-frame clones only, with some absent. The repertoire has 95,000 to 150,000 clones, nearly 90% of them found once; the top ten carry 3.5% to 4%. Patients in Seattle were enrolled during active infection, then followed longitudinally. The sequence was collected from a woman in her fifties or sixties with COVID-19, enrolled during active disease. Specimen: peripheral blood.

CDR3 nucleotides: TGTGCCAGTAGTATGGGGACAGGCTATGGCTACACCTTC. It translates to CASSMGTGYGYTF. The chain employs TRBV19 and TRBJ1-2; 8 positions match TRBD1. V was pared by 3 bases and J by 4 bases, with 1 base of the junction left unmatched. Germline CDR1 and CDR2: LNHDA and SQIVND (reference sequence). This CDR3 is 13 amino acids long.